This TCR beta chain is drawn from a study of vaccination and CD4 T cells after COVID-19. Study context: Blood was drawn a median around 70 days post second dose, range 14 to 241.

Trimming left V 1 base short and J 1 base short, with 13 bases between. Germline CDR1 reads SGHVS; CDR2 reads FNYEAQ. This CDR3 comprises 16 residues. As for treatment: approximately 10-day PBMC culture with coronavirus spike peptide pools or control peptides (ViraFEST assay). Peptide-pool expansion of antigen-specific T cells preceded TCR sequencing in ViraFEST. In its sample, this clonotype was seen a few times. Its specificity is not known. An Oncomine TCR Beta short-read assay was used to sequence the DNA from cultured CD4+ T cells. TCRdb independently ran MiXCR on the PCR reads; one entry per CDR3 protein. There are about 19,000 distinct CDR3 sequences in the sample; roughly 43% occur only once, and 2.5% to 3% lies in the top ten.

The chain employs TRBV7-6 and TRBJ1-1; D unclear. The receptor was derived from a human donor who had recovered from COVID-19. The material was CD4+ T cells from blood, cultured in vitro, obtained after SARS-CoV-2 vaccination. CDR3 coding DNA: TGTGCCAGCAGCTTAGGCCTAAGGGCATCGAACACTGAAGCTTTCTTT. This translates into CASSLGLRASNTEAFF.